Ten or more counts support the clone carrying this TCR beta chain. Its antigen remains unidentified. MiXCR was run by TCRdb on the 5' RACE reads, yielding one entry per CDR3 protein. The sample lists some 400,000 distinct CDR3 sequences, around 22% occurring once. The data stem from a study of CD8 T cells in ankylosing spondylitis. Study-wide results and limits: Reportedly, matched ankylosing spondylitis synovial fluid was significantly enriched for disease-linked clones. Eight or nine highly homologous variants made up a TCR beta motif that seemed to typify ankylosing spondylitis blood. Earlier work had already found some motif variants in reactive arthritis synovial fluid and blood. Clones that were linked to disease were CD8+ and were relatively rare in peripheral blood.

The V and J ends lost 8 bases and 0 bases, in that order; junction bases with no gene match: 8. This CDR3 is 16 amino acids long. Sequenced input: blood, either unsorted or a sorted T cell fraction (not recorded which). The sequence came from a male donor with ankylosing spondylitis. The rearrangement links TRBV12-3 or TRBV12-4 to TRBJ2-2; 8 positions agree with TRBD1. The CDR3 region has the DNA TGTGCCAGCGAAGCCCCAGGGGGCCCGAACACCGGGGAGCTGTTTTTT. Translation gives CASEAPGGPNTGELFF.